This paragraph reports one T cell receptor (beta chain). Antigen: not known. The CDR3 has 20 amino acids. The germline V gene has CDR1 MDHEN and CDR2 SYDVKM. V gave up 3 bases and J gave up 6 bases; unmatched junction bases: 20. This sample was taken from a study of OX40 agonist ivuxolimab in advanced cancers. Study-wide background: Patients received ivuxolimab, an intravenous treatment, every 2 weeks at 0.01 to 10 mg/kg. Participants could have had prior anti-PD-1, anti-PD-L1 or anti-CTLA-4 therapy, and approximately 40% had some. Aged 23 to 79 with a mean of about 63 years, they were approximately 79% male.

Study conclusions and caveats: In the expanded peripheral T cells, antigen specificity was never determined.

Sequencing was performed with immunoSEQ multiplex PCR; in TCRdb, only in-frame clones are kept and a portion is missing. The table has over 95,000 clones, about 90% seen once. This clonotype originated in an adult with an advanced solid tumor such as melanoma, head and neck, liver or kidney cancer. The source material was CD4+ or CD8+ T cells sorted from blood, sampled in a trial of the OX40 agonist ivuxolimab. The chain joins TRBV28 to TRBJ2-3; 11 bases agree with TRBD2. DNA for the CDR3: TGTGCCAGCAGTTTCCATTATCAAAACCAACTAGCGGGGGCGGGGGATACGCAGTATTTT. Translated: CASSFHYQNQLAGAGDTQYF.